This is a list of T cell receptor beta chains from one sample in a study of cytomegalovirus exposure and HLA in healthy donors. This table comes from immunoSEQ multiplex PCR, and its TCRdb copy is limited to in-frame clones, with some not included. The table records approximately 84,000 clones, more than 70% of them present only once. The sequenced sample was PBMCs. Every receptor here comes from a male donor in good health and CMV-seropositive. The CDR3 runs from the conserved cysteine through the conserved F or W. The order of the fields is CDR3 DNA, CDR3 protein, D gene, V gene, clone size, J gene. D genes are given only for firm matches. Some rows have no size entry. The others give once, few or many, or a class for an expanded clone.

DNA: TGTGCCAGCAGCTTAACTAGCGGGGGAGGCTACAATGAGCAGTTCTTC
CDR3: CASSLTSGGGYNEQFF
D: TRBD2
V: TRBV7-3
size: -
J: TRBJ2-1

DNA: TGTGCCAGCAGTTCTCTTAGCAGGGGGCACTCTCCTGGAAACACCATATATTTT
CDR3: CASSSLSRGHSPGNTIYF
D: TRBD1
V: TRBV2
size: -
J: TRBJ1-3

DNA: TGTGCCAGCAGTTATCCGTATGGCTACACCTTC
CDR3: CASSYPYGYTF
D: -
V: TRBV6-9
size: few
J: TRBJ1-2

DNA: TGTGCCAGCAGCTTAGGGGGGGAGGGCCGGCGAAGTGAGCAGTTCTTC
CDR3: CASSLGGEGRRSEQFF
D: TRBD2
V: TRBV11-3
size: -
J: TRBJ2-1

DNA: TGTGCCAGCAGCTTAGGACTAGCGGCTTCCTACAATGAGCAGTTCTTC
CDR3: CASSLGLAASYNEQFF
D: TRBD2
V: TRBV7-2
size: -
J: TRBJ2-1

DNA: TGCGCCAGCAGTTCCGGGACAGCGGGTGAAAAACTGTTTTTT
CDR3: CASSSGTAGEKLFF
D: TRBD1
V: TRBV5-1
size: -
J: TRBJ1-4

DNA: TGTGCCAGCAGCACCAGGACAGGGGGCTGGAACACTGAAGCTTTCTTT
CDR3: CASSTRTGGWNTEAFF
D: TRBD1
V: TRBV5-4
size: -
J: TRBJ1-1

DNA: TGTGCCTCCGGCTCCAGGGGAAGGGAGCTGTTTTTT
CDR3: CASGSRGRELFF
D: -
V: TRBV10-3
size: few
J: TRBJ2-2

DNA: TGTGCCAGCAGTTTAACGGACAGGGCGGGCAATCAGCCCCAGCATTTT
CDR3: CASSLTDRAGNQPQHF
D: TRBD1
V: TRBV2
size: -
J: TRBJ1-5

DNA: TGCAGCCCAATCAGGACTGGGGATAGTTCACCCCTCCACTTT
CDR3: CSPIRTGDSSPLHF
D: -
V: TRBV29-1
size: -
J: TRBJ1-6

DNA: TGTGCCAGCAGCTTTGGACAGGCTGAAGCTTTCTTT
CDR3: CASSFGQAEAFF
D: TRBD1
V: TRBV7-9
size: few
J: TRBJ1-1

DNA: TGTGCCAGCAGCGTCGCCGTGGGCACTAATGAAAAACTGTTTTTT
CDR3: CASSVAVGTNEKLFF
D: -
V: TRBV6-1
size: once
J: TRBJ1-4

DNA: TGTGCCAGCAGCCGTAGCGGTAACTACAATGAGCAGTTCTTC
CDR3: CASSRSGNYNEQFF
D: -
V: TRBV11-1
size: -
J: TRBJ2-1

DNA: TGTGCCTGGACCACTTGGTTCGGCGGGAGGGCCCACACCGGGGAGCTGTTTTTT
CDR3: CAWTTWFGGRAHTGELFF
D: TRBD2
V: TRBV30
size: -
J: TRBJ2-2

DNA: TGTGCCAGCAGCCCTCGACAGGGGGCCTGGACCGGGGAGCTGTTTTTT
CDR3: CASSPRQGAWTGELFF
D: TRBD1
V: TRBV13
size: -
J: TRBJ2-2

DNA: TGTGCCAGCACCTCACAAATCAAAGCTTTCTTT
CDR3: CASTSQIKAFF
D: -
V: TRBV28
size: few
J: TRBJ1-1

DNA: TGTGCCAGCAGCCCCCGGGCTAGCGGGAGAATAGATACGCAGTATTTT
CDR3: CASSPRASGRIDTQYF
D: TRBD2
V: TRBV7-3
size: -
J: TRBJ2-3

DNA: TGTGCCAGCAGTCCCACAGGGGACACTGAAGCTTTCTTT
CDR3: CASSPTGDTEAFF
D: TRBD1
V: TRBV28
size: -
J: TRBJ1-1